The clone carrying this T cell receptor (beta chain) has only a few counts. What it recognizes is unknown. The data belong to a study of blood T cells in healthy people across ages. Findings and limits, study-wide: Older individuals had lower TCR beta diversity per million T cells (the decline was roughly linear). It was the long-lived donors that had more naive CD4+ cells and higher diversity than aged donors.

It was with a sample-barcoded 5' primer and a J-beta primer mix that a second PCR of about 6 to 12 cycles was run. TCRdb reanalysed the 5' RACE reads using MiXCR and keeps one entry per CDR3 protein. This sample has around 900,000 distinct CDR3 sequences, with roughly half found just once. V dropped 7 bases and J dropped 4; count of bases not matched to a gene: 10. There are 15 residues in the CDR3. CDR1 and CDR2 from the germline V gene are MGHDK and SYGVNS. The chain recombines TRBV25-1 with TRBJ2-7, with TRBD2 matching over 10 bases. This clonotype originated in a woman aged 55-69 years in good health. The sequencing sample was made of blood. CDR3 protein: CASTPVSGRGYEQYF. The CDR3 nucleotides are TGTGCCAGCACTCCCGTCAGCGGGAGGGGTTACGAGCAGTACTTC.